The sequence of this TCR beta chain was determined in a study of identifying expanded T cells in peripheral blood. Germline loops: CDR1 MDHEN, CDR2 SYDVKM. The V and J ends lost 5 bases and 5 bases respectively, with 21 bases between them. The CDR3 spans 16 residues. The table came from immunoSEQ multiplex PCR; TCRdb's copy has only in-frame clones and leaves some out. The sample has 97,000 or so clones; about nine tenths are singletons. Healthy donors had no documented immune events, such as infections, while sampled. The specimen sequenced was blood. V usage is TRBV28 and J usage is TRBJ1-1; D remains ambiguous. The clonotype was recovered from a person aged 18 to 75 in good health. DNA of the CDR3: TGTGCCAGCAGTAGGCGACGGCGGGCCACGAAAACTGAAGCTTTCTTT. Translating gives CASSRRRRATKTEAFF.